These 30 T cell receptor beta chains were all obtained from the same sample, sequenced in a study of cytomegalovirus exposure and HLA in healthy donors. The PCR ran on 60 Vbeta and 13 Jbeta primers. The data were produced by immunoSEQ multiplex PCR, yet TCRdb's version contains in-frame clones alone and is incomplete. The table records roughly 100,000 clones, roughly 13% of them present only once. Sequencing was carried out using PBMCs. The receptors shown here come from a man aged 40-49 years in good health and CMV-seropositive.

This clone was seen more than once but under ten times. This rearrangement joins TRBV7-6 to TRBJ1-2, with TRBD1 matching 7 bases. The CDR3 has 14 residues. Germline lookup yields CDR1 SGHVS and CDR2 FNYEAQ. The V gene end was trimmed by 5 bases and the J gene end by 5 bases; junction bases not matched to a gene: 8. The CDR3 DNA follows: TGTGCCAGCAGCCCGCGGGACAGTGCGTATGGCTACACCTTC. It is translated as CASSPRDSAYGYTF.

The V call is TRBV25-1, the J call TRBJ2-5; D remains unclear. Germline V lookup: CDR1 MGHDK, CDR2 SYGVNS. Trimming shortened V by 1 base and J by 0 bases, and 9 bases separated the two germline ends. This CDR3 region has 15 residues. DNA for the CDR3: TGTGCCAGCAGTGAATTGGAGTGGTACCAAGAGACCCAGTACTTC. Protein product: CASSELEWYQETQYF.

Only a few counts were recorded for this clone. The chain recombines TRBV5-1 with TRBJ1-5; D uncertain. The length of the CDR3 is 13 residues. Germline V gene data show CDR1 as SGHRS and CDR2 as YFSETQ. The ends were cut back, 0 bases at V and 9 bases at J, with 10 bases in the middle. The CDR3 loop is CASSLGNGGPQHF. The CDR3 DNA follows: TGCGCCAGCAGCTTGGGAAACGGTGGGCCCCAGCATTTT.

This rearrangement joins TRBV4-1 to TRBJ1-5; D is ambiguous. This CDR3 has 15 residues. V was cut by 4 bases and J by 2 bases, with 12 bases left in between. The germline V gene encodes CDR1 MGHRA and CDR2 YSYEKL. CDR3 amino acids: CASSPIEAGNQPQHF. The DNA of the CDR3 is TGCGCCAGCAGCCCTATTGAGGCCGGCAATCAGCCCCAGCATTTT.

The V gene is TRBV5-1, the J gene TRBJ1-2; 8 bases fit TRBD1. Germline CDR1 reads SGHRS; CDR2 reads YFSETQ. This CDR3 contains 17 residues. Germline trimming cut 0 bases from V and 7 bases from J; bases unmatched to any gene: 14. The CDR3 here is CASSLDPAGGNRGGYTF. The CDR3 DNA follows: TGCGCCAGCAGCTTGGATCCGGCAGGGGGCAATAGAGGTGGCTACACCTTC.

This clone has a handful of counts. The chain joins TRBV5-1 to TRBJ1-5; 8 bases align to TRBD1. The J segment lost 7 bases and the V segment lost 3 bases, leaving 12 bases of the junction unmatched. This CDR3 has 16 residues. Germline V CDR1 and CDR2: SGHRS, YFSETQ. The CDR3 loop is CASSSGAAGGGQPQHF. DNA of the CDR3: TGCGCCAGCAGCTCGGGGGCGGCAGGGGGCGGACAGCCCCAGCATTTT.

This clone has more than one count but fewer than ten. This chain connects TRBV27 to TRBJ1-5, with D unclear. V dropped 8 bases and J dropped 3 bases, with 8 bases sitting between them. Germline V CDR1 and CDR2: MNHEY, SMNVEV (reference sequence). CDR3 length: 12 amino acids. In nucleotides, the CDR3 is TGTGCCAGCGGCCAGATCAATCAGCCCCAGCATTTT. Its translation is CASGQINQPQHF.

The chain joins TRBV5-1 to TRBJ2-5; tentative D call: TRBD2 (5 bases). V was pared by 4 bases and J by 1 base, with 11 bases between. The CDR3 is 14 residues long. Germline V gene data show CDR1 as SGHRS and CDR2 as YFSETQ. CDR3 protein: CASSITRTQETQYF. The CDR3 DNA follows: TGCGCCAGCAGCATCACTAGAACCCAAGAGACCCAGTACTTC.

V and J are TRBV18 and TRBJ1-1; a weak D match, TRBD1 (6 bases). Looked up from germline, CDR1 is KGHSH and CDR2 is LQKENI. V lost 3 bases, J lost 4 bases, and 15 bases lay in between. The CDR3 consists of 15 residues. The CDR3 DNA follows: TGTGCCAGCTCACCCTTACCAGGGGAATCCACTGAAGCTTTCTTT. This encodes CASSPLPGESTEAFF. Full variable domain (remainder filled in from reference TRBV18 and TRBJ1-1): NAGVMQNPRHLVRRRGQEARLRCSPMKGHSHVYWYRQLPEEGLKFMVYLQKENIIDESGMPKERFSAEFPKEGPSILRIQQVVRGDSAAYFCASSPLPGESTEAFFGQGTRLTVV.

The V call is TRBV7-9, the J call TRBJ2-3, with D perhaps TRBD2 (6 bases). V was clipped by 2 bases and J by 0 bases, with 9 bases between them. The CDR3 is 15 residues long. Per the germline V gene, CDR1 is SEHNR and CDR2 is FQNEAQ (reference sequence). CDR3 loop: CASSLTSTSTDTQYF. CDR3 bases: TGTGCCAGCAGCTTAACTAGCACTAGCACAGATACGCAGTATTTT.

The V call is TRBV27, the J call TRBJ2-1; D unclear. The CDR3 is 14 residues long. The germline CDR1 and CDR2 sequences are MNHEY and SMNVEV (reference sequence). Trimming removed 1 base at V and 8 bases at J, with 12 bases between. CDR3 region: CASSLLSSNHEQFF. The CDR3 coding sequence is TGTGCCAGCAGTTTATTGTCCAGTAATCATGAGCAGTTCTTC.

This sequence joins TRBV27 and TRBJ1-2, with D perhaps matching TRBD1 (6 bases). CDR1 is MNHEY, CDR2 SMNVEV, per germline (reference sequence). V lost 2 bases to trimming and J lost 4 bases, with 14 bases between them. The CDR3 consists of 15 residues. The CDR3 protein is CASSLTPGQFYGYTF. The CDR3 nucleotides are TGTGCCAGCAGTTTAACCCCAGGACAGTTCTATGGCTACACCTTC.

This chain connects TRBV10-3 to TRBJ2-3; 7 bases are shared with TRBD2. This CDR3 is built from 17 residues. V shed 6 bases and J 2 bases; nucleotides not matched to a gene: 14. CDR1 is ENHRY and CDR2 is SYGVKD in the germline V gene. The CDR3 nucleotides are TGTGCCATCAGCCCCTTGTGGCTAGCGGAAGACACAGATACGCAGTATTTT. Its translation is CAISPLWLAEDTDTQYF.

This clone was detected a few times. The chain is built from TRBV5-6 and TRBJ1-5; D gene ambiguous. Per the germline V gene, CDR1 is SGHDT and CDR2 is YYEEEE. Trimming took 1 base from V and 4 from J, leaving 6 bases between them. This CDR3 is 13 amino acids long. CDR3 region: CASSLLDNQPQHF. CDR3 nucleotides: TGTGCCAGCAGCTTGCTAGATAATCAGCCCCAGCATTTT.

The chain recombines TRBV19 with TRBJ1-2; the D gene is possibly TRBD1 (5 bases). CDR1 is LNHDA, CDR2 SQIVND, per germline (reference sequence). V was trimmed by 5 bases and J by 1 base, leaving 8 bases between them. The CDR3 length is 13 residues. CDR3 coding DNA: TGTGCCAGTAGTCCCAGGGTTAACTATGGCTACACCTTC. This translates into CASSPRVNYGYTF.

The rearrangement joins TRBV2 to TRBJ1-1; D gene uncertain. CDR3 length: 14 amino acids. V dropped 3 bases and J dropped 5 bases, with 13 bases sitting between them. Germline lookup yields CDR1 SNHLY and CDR2 FYNNEI. CDR3 sequence: CASSEVSRGTEAFF. In DNA, the CDR3 is TGTGCCAGCAGTGAGGTGAGCAGAGGGACTGAAGCTTTCTTT.

The J gene is TRBJ2-7, the V gene TRBV5-1; the match to TRBD2 covers 8 bases. Germline assignment: CDR1 SGHRS and CDR2 YFSETQ. The CDR3 runs to 13 residues. J was trimmed by 3 bases and V by 4 bases; bases with no gene match: 3. CDR3: CASSIAGYYEQYF. DNA of the CDR3: TGCGCCAGCAGCATAGCGGGGTACTACGAGCAGTACTTC.

The CDR3 DNA is TGTGCCAGCAGAGGACAGGGGTACGAGCAGTACTTC. The encoded protein is CASRGQGYEQYF. The genes are TRBV2 and TRBJ2-7; the match to TRBD1 covers 9 bases. The CDR3 runs to 12 residues. Unmatched junction bases numbered 1, after V lost 6 bases and J lost 4 bases. From germline, CDR1 is SNHLY and CDR2 FYNNEI.

The chain recombines TRBV19 with TRBJ2-1; D may be TRBD2 (6 bases). Germline values: CDR1 LNHDA, CDR2 SQIVND (reference sequence). This CDR3 is built from 13 residues. Trimming stripped 5 bases from V and 8 bases from J, with 13 bases between. Here the CDR3 DNA reads TGTGCCAGTAGTGTGGACTATTTGGATGAGCAGTTCTTC. Its translation is CASSVDYLDEQFF.

This clone was observed a few times. The V and J genes are TRBV29-1 and TRBJ2-1, with TRBD2 matching over 10 bases. CDR3 length: 15 amino acids. Germline CDR1 and CDR2: SQVTM and ANQGSEA. Trimming cost V 4 bases and J 9 bases; bases outside gene matches: 12. The CDR3 loop reads CSVGLAGQLHSEQFF. The CDR3 DNA reads as TGCAGCGTTGGACTAGCGGGCCAACTCCATTCTGAGCAGTTCTTC.

This clone was recorded a few times. The V gene is TRBV6-5, the J gene TRBJ2-5; 8 bases fit TRBD2. Trimming removed 2 bases from V and 4 bases from J; junction bases left unmatched: 9. This CDR3 is built from 16 residues. Germline CDR1 MNHEY, CDR2 SVGAGI. The CDR3, as DNA: TGTGCCAGCAGTTACGAGATTCGGGGGGGCTTAGAGACCCAGTACTTC. Its protein product is CASSYEIRGGLETQYF.

This clone occurred a few times. The V and J genes are TRBV2 and TRBJ2-7; D gene uncertain. With 8 bases removed from V and 0 bases from J, the gap between germline ends came to 5 bases. The length of the CDR3 is 11 residues. Germline V gene lookup returns CDR1 SNHLY and CDR2 FYNNEI. The CDR3 nucleotides read TGTGCCAGCGGTAGCTCCTACGAGCAGTACTTC. This translates into CASGSSYEQYF. The variable domain in full, with the rest retrieved from reference TRBV2 and TRBJ2-7, is EPEVTQTPSHQVTQMGQEVILRCVPISNHLYFYWYRQILGQKVEFLVSFYNNEISEKSEIFDDQFSVERPDGSNFTLKIRSTKLEDSAMYFCASGSSYEQYFGPGTRLTVT.

This clone was seen a handful of times. The rearrangement joins TRBV6-5 to TRBJ2-5; 8 bases agree with TRBD2. Germline V CDR1 and CDR2: MNHEY, SVGAGI. V was clipped by 2 bases and J by 4 bases; unmatched bases: 9. The CDR3 has 16 amino acids. The CDR3 region is CASSYAAGAGGETQYF. The CDR3 DNA reads as TGTGCCAGCAGTTACGCTGCGGGGGCGGGAGGAGAGACCCAGTACTTC.

The rearrangement uses TRBV7-8 and TRBJ2-6; no clear D. From germline, CDR1 is SGHVS and CDR2 FQNEAQ. V lost 4 bases, J lost 4 bases, and 14 bases lay in between. The CDR3 consists of 16 residues. As DNA, the CDR3 is TGTGCCAGCAGCTCCCGAAGCGTTGCCGGGGCCAACGTCCTGACTTTC. It encodes CASSSRSVAGANVLTF.

The chain recombines TRBV11-3 with TRBJ2-1; 9 positions match TRBD1. The ends lost 1 base at V and 8 bases at J; junction bases unmatched: 6. The CDR3 covers 15 residues. Germline CDR1 SGHNT, CDR2 YENEEA. Written as DNA, the CDR3 is TGTGCCAGCAGCTTAGGTCCCACAGGGGGCGATGAGCAGTTCTTC. As protein: CASSLGPTGGDEQFF.

The chain joins TRBV5-1 to TRBJ2-5, with D unclear. V lost 0 bases to trimming and J lost 3 bases, with 9 bases between them. This CDR3 spans 14 amino acids. Germline CDR1 is SGHRS and CDR2 is YFSETQ. The CDR3 protein is CASSLAGTEETQYF. The CDR3 coding sequence is TGCGCCAGCAGCTTGGCCGGAACAGAAGAGACCCAGTACTTC. Supplemented by reference TRBV5-1 and TRBJ2-5, the full variable domain reads KAGVTQTPRYLIKTRGQQVTLSCSPISGHRSVSWYQQTPGQGLQFLFEYFSETQRNKGNFPGRFSGRQFSNSRSEMNVSTLELGDSALYLCASSLAGTEETQYFGPGTRLLVL.

J is TRBJ2-2 and V is TRBV27; D gene uncertain. The V end was cut by 2 bases, the J end by 6 bases, with 4 bases between. Germline V gene data show CDR1 as MNHEY and CDR2 as SMNVEV (reference sequence). This CDR3 comprises 12 residues. CDR3 loop: CASSLRAGELFF. The CDR3 DNA sequence: TGTGCCAGCAGTTTAAGAGCCGGGGAGCTGTTTTTT.

This clone was observed a few times. The chain carries TRBV7-8 and TRBJ2-3; 11 bases map to TRBD2. The CDR3 contains 12 residues. V gave up 6 bases and J gave up 11 bases; unmatched junction bases: 4. Germline CDR1 and CDR2: SGHVS and FQNEAQ. CDR3 residues: CASRRTSGRQYF. The CDR3, as DNA: TGTGCCAGCAGGCGGACTAGCGGGCGGCAGTATTTT.

This clone was picked up a small number of times. The rearrangement links TRBV5-1 to TRBJ1-5; 7 bases align to TRBD1. This CDR3 contains 14 residues. The ends lost 0 bases at V and 6 bases at J; junction bases unmatched: 3. CDR1 SGHRS and CDR2 YFSETQ come from the germline V gene. CDR3 bases: TGCGCCAGCAGCTTGGGGACAGGTCTTCAGCCCCAGCATTTT. Its protein is CASSLGTGLQPQHF. Supplemented by reference TRBV5-1 and TRBJ1-5, the full variable domain reads KAGVTQTPRYLIKTRGQQVTLSCSPISGHRSVSWYQQTPGQGLQFLFEYFSETQRNKGNFPGRFSGRQFSNSRSEMNVSTLELGDSALYLCASSLGTGLQPQHFGDGTRLSIL.

The chain has TRBV5-1 and TRBJ2-1, with 12 nucleotides matching TRBD2. Trimming at V came to 2 bases and at J to 8 bases, leaving 8 bases not matched to a gene. The CDR3 consists of 16 residues. The germline CDR1 and CDR2 sequences are SGHRS and YFSETQ. CDR3 sequence (DNA): TGCGCCAGCAGCTTCGGACCGGGACTAGCGGGTGATGAGCAGTTCTTC. Translated, it gives CASSFGPGLAGDEQFF.